This T cell receptor beta chain was sequenced during a study of T cells in Graves' hyperthyroidism and ophthalmopathy. This CDR3 has 12 amino acids. V lost 2 bases to trimming and J lost 6 bases, with 4 bases between them. Germline CDR1 is SGHTA and CDR2 is FQGNSA. Regions amplified from RNA transcripts were the TCR beta CDR3 regions. RT-PCR in the first round (using the HTBI primer set) targeted the TCR CDR3. MiXCR was run by TCRdb on the multiplex PCR reads, yielding one entry per CDR3 protein. The sample yields over 250,000 distinct CDR3 sequences, 20% to 25% seen once. Each ophthalmopathy patient scored at least 3 on the Clinical Activity Score and at least 4 on NOSPECS grade, with duration under 3 months.

The sample comprised blood. This receptor was identified in a man younger than 40 with Graves' ophthalmopathy. The V and J genes are TRBV7-2 and TRBJ2-2; no clear D. The CDR3 here is CASSLYSGELFF. Here the CDR3 DNA reads TGTGCCAGCAGCTTATATTCCGGGGAGCTGTTTTTT.